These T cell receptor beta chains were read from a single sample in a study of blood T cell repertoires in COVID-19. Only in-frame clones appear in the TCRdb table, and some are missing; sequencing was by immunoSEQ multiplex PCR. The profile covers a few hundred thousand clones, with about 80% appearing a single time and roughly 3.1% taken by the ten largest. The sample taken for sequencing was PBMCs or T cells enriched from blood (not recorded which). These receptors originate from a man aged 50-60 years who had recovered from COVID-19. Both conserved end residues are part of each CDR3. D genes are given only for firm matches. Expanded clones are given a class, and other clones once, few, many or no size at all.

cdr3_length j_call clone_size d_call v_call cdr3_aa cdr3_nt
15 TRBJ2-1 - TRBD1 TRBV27 CLSGTGGPSYNEQFF TGTCTTTCCGGGACAGGGGGCCCATCCTACAATGAGCAGTTCTTC
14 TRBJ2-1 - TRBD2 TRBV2 CASRIDRGGDEQFF TGTGCCAGCCGTATTGACCGCGGGGGGGATGAGCAGTTCTTC
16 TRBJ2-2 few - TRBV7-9 CASSSPLGANTGELFF TGTGCCAGCAGCTCCCCCTTGGGAGCGAACACCGGGGAGCTGTTTTTT
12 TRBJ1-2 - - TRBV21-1 CASRTPNYGYTF TGTGCCAGCAGGACACCCAACTATGGCTACACCTTC
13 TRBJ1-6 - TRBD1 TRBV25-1 CASSDRGNSPLHF TGTGCCAGCAGTGACAGGGGGAATTCACCCCTCCACTTT
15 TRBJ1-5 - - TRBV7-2 CASSPAPGYNQPQHF TGTGCCAGCAGCCCTGCCCCAGGGTACAATCAGCCCCAGCATTTT
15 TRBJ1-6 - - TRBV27 CASSLEMSSNSPLHF TGTGCCAGCTCACTTGAGATGTCGAGTAATTCACCCCTCCACTTT
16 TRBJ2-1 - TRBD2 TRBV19 CASSIRPSGRLYEQFF TGTGCCAGTAGTATCCGCCCTAGCGGGAGACTCTATGAGCAGTTCTTC
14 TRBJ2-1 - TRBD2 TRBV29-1 CSGSRASGGSEQFF TGCAGCGGATCTAGGGCTAGCGGGGGTAGTGAGCAGTTCTTC
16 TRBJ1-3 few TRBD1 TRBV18 CASSPPGTGFGNTIYF TGTGCCAGCTCACCACCCGGGACAGGGTTCGGAAACACCATATATTTT
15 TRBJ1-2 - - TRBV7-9 CASSLWSRGGYGYTF TGTGCCAGCAGCTTATGGAGCAGGGGTGGCTATGGCTACACCTTC
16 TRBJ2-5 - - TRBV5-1 CASSFSGASSQETQYF TGCGCCAGCAGCTTTTCTGGTGCTAGCAGTCAAGAGACCCAGTACTTC
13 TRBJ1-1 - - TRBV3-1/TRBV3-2 CASSQVPDTEAFF TGTGCCAGCAGCCAAGTGCCGGACACTGAAGCTTTCTTT
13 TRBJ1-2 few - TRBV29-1 CSVEEQRDYGYTF TGCAGCGTTGAAGAACAACGGGACTATGGCTACACCTTC
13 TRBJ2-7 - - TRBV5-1 CASSNSNLDEQYF TGCGCCAGCAGTAACTCAAATTTAGACGAGCAGTACTTC
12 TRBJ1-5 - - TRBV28 CASSTAYQPQHF TGTGCCAGCAGTACAGCCTATCAGCCCCAGCATTTT
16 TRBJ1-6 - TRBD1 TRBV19 CASTEDRGYPTAPLHF TGTGCCAGTACCGAGGACAGGGGGTATCCTACCGCACCCCTCCACTTT
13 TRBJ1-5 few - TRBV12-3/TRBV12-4 CASSYSRDQPQHF TGTGCCAGCAGTTATTCGAGGGATCAGCCCCAGCATTTT
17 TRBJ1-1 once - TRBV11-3 CASSPRVGGLGYTEAFF TGTGCCAGCAGCCCCAGGGTGGGGGGTCTGGGTTATACTGAAGCTTTCTTT
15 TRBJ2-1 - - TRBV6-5 CASSITGLGGNEQFF TGTGCCAGCAGCATTACGGGCCTCGGGGGCAATGAGCAGTTCTTC
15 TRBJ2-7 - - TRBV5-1 CASSVRDSSSYEQYF TGCGCCAGCAGTGTGCGGGACAGTTCCTCCTACGAGCAGTACTTC
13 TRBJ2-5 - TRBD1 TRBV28 CASSPNRGETQYF TGTGCCAGCAGTCCTAACAGGGGAGAGACCCAGTACTTC
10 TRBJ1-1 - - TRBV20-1 CSARAPPAFF TGCAGTGCTAGAGCTCCTCCCGCGTTCTTT
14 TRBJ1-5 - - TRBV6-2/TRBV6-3 CASGPRQLYQPQHF TGTGCCAGCGGCCCCAGACAGTTATATCAGCCCCAGCATTTT
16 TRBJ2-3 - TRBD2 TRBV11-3 CASSLGAGGGTDTQYF TGTGCCAGCAGCTTAGGCGCGGGGGGCGGGACAGATACGCAGTATTTT